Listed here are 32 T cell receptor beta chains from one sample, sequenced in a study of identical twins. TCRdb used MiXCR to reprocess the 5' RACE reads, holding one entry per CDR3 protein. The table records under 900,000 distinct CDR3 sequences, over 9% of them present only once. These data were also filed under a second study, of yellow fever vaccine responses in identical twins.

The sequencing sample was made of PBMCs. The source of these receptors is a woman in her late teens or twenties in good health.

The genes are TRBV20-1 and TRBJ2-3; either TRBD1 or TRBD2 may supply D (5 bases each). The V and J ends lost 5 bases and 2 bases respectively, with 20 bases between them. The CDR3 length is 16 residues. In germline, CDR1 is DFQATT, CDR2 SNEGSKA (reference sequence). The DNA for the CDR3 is TGCAGTGCTGGGGGTTTAGCGCCATGGGACACAGATACGCAGTATTTT. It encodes CSAGGLAPWDTDTQYF.

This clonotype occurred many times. In nucleotides, the CDR3 is TGCGCCAGCAGCGTAACAGGACAAGAGACCCAGTACTTC. Translation gives CASSVTGQETQYF. The rearrangement uses TRBV5-1 and TRBJ2-5, with D possibly being TRBD1 (5 bases). The V gene lost 4 bases and the J gene lost 2 bases, with 9 bases spanning the gap. Germline V gene sequence: CDR1 SGHRS, CDR2 YFSETQ. The length of the CDR3 is 13 residues.

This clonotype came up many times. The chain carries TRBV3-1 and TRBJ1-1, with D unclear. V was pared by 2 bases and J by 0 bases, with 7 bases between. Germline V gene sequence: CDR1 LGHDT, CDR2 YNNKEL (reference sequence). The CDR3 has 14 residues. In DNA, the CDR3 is TGTGCCAGCAGCCAACAAACAGTGAACACTGAAGCTTTCTTT. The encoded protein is CASSQQTVNTEAFF.

The CDR3 loop is CASREAGGASDTQYF. CDR3 DNA: TGTGCCAGCAGAGAGGCGGGAGGGGCTTCAGATACGCAGTATTTT. V and J are TRBV27 and TRBJ2-3; 9 bases line up with TRBD2. CDR1 is MNHEY, CDR2 SMNVEV, per germline (reference sequence). The CDR3 has 15 residues. Trimming took 6 bases from V and 4 from J; bases not matched to a gene: 8.

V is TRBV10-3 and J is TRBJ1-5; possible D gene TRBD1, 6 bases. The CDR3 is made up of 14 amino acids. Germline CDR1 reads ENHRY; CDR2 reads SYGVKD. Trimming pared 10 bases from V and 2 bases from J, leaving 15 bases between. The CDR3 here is CATDTGYRNQPQHF. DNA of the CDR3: TGTGCCACAGATACAGGGTATCGCAATCAGCCCCAGCATTTT.

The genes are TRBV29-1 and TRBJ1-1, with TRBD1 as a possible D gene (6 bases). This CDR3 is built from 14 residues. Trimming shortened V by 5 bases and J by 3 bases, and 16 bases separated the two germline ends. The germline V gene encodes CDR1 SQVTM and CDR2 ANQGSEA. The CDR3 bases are TGCAGCGTTAAAAGGTCAGGGGTTGACACTGAAGCTTTCTTT. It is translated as CSVKRSGVDTEAFF. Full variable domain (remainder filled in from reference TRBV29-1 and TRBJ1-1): SAVISQKPSRDICQRGTSLTIQCQVDSQVTMMFWYRQQPGQSLTLIATANQGSEATYESGFVIDKFPISRPNLTFSTLTVSNMSPEDSSIYLCSVKRSGVDTEAFFGQGTRLTVV.

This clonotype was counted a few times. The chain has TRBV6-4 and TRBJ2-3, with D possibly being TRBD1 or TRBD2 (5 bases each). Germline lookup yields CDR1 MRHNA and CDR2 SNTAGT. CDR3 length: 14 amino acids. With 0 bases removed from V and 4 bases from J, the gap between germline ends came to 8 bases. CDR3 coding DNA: TGTGCCAGCAGTGACTCGAGGGGCCCAGATACGCAGTATTTT. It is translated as CASSDSRGPDTQYF.

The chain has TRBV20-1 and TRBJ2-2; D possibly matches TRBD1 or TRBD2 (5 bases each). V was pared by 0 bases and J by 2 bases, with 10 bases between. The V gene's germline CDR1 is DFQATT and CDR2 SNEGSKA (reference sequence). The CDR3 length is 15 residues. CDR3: CSARDAGTNTGELFF. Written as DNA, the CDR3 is TGCAGTGCTAGAGATGCAGGGACCAACACCGGGGAGCTGTTTTTT.

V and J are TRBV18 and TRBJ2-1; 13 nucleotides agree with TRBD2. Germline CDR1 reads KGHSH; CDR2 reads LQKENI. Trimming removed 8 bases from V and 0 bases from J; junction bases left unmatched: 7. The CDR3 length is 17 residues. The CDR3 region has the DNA TGTGCCAGCATGGGACTAGCGGGAAAGAGCTCCTACAATGAGCAGTTCTTC. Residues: CASMGLAGKSSYNEQFF.

In DNA form, the CDR3 reads TGCAGTGCCGCGTCCCTAGCGGGAGGGCGTCTAGAGACCCAGTACTTC. This gives the protein CSAASLAGGRLETQYF. The rearrangement joins TRBV20-1 to TRBJ2-5; TRBD2 agrees at 12 bases. Losses at the gene ends were 6 bases for V and 4 bases for J; bases not matched to a gene: 12. Germline lookup yields CDR1 DFQATT and CDR2 SNEGSKA (reference sequence). CDR3 length: 16 amino acids.

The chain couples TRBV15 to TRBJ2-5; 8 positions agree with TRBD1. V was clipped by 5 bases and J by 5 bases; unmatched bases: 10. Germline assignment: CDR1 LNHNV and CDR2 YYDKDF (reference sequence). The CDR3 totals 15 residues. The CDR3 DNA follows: TGTGCCACCAGCTCCTGGACAGGGAAGGGTGAGACCCAGTACTTC. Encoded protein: CATSSWTGKGETQYF.

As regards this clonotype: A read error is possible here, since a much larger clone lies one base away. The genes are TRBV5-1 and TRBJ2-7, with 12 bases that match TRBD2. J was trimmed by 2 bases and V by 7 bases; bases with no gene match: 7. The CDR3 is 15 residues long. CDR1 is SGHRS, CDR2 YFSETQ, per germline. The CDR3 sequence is CASGQLAGGTYEQYF. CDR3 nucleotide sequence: TGCGCCAGCGGCCAACTAGCGGGAGGAACCTACGAGCAGTACTTC.

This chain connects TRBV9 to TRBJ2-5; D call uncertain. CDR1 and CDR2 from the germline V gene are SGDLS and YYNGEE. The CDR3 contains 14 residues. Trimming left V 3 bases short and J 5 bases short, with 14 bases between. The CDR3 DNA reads TGTGCCAGCAGCGGCGCCTTTCCCCGGGAGACCCAGTACTTC. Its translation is CASSGAFPRETQYF.

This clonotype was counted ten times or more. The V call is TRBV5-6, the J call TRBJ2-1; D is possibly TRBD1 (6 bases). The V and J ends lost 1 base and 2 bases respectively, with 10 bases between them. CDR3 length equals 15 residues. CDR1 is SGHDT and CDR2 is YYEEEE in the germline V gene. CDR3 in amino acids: CASSLYRVPYNEQFF. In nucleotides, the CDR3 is TGTGCCAGCAGCTTGTACAGGGTTCCCTACAATGAGCAGTTCTTC. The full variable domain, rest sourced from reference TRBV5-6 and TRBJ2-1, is DAGVTQSPTHLIKTRGQQVTLRCSPKSGHDTVSWYQQALGQGPQFIFQYYEEEERQRGNFPDRFSGHQFPNYSSELNVNALLLGDSALYLCASSLYRVPYNEQFFGPGTRLTVL.

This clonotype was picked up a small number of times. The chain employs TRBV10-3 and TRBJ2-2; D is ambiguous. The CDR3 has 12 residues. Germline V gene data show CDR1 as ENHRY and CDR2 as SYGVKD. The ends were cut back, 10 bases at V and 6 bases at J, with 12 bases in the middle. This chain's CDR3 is CATAFGPGELFF. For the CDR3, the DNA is TGTGCCACCGCTTTCGGGCCCGGGGAGCTGTTTTTT.

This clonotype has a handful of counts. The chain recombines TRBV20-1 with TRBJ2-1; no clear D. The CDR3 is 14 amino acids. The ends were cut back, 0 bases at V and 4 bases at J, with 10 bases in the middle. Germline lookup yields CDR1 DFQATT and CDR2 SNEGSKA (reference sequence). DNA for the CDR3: TGCAGTGCTAGAGATCCCGCAGATTACAATGAGCAGTTCTTC. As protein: CSARDPADYNEQFF.

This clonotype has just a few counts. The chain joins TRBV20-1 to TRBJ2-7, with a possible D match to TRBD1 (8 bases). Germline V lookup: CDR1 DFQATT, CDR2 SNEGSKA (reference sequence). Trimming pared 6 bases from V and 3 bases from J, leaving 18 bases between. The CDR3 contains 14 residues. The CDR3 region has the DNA TGCAGTGCGCCCCGGGGGGACAGGATCTACGAGCAGTACGTC. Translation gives CSAPRGDRIYEQYV.

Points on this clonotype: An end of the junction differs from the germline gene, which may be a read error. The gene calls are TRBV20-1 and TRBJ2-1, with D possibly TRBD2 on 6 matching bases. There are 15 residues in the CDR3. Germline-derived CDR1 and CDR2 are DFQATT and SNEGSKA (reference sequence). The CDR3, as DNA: TGCTGTGCACCAGCCGGGACTCTACTATACAATGAGCAGTTCTTC. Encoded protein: CCAPAGTLLYNEQFF.

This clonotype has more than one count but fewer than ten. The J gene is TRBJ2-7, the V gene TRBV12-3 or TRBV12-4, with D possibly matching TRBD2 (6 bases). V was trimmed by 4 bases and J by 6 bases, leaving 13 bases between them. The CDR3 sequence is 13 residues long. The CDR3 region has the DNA TGTGCCAGCAGTTCCAAATTGGGGGGCGAGCAGTACGTC. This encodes CASSSKLGGEQYV.

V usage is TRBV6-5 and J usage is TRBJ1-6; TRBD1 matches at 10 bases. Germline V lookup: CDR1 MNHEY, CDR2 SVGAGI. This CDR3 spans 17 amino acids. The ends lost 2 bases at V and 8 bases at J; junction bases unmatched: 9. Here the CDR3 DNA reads TGTGCCAGCAGTTACGACCCGGGACAGGGGATTCATTCACCCCTCCACTTT. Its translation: CASSYDPGQGIHSPLHF.

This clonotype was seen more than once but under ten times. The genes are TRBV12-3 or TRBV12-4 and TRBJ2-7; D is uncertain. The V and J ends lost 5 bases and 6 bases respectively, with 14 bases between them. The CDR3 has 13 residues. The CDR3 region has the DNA TGTGCCAGCAGTCTATTGTCAGGTTTCGAGCAGTACTTC. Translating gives CASSLLSGFEQYF.

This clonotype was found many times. The CDR3 is CASRKVPGHGDSPLHF. CDR3 DNA sequence: TGCGCCAGCAGAAAAGTCCCGGGACACGGAGATTCACCCCTCCACTTT. V is TRBV5-1 and J is TRBJ1-6, with D possibly TRBD1 on 6 matching bases. From germline, CDR1 is SGHRS and CDR2 YFSETQ. Deletions cut 5 bases from V and 8 bases from J, with 20 bases between. The CDR3 covers 16 residues.

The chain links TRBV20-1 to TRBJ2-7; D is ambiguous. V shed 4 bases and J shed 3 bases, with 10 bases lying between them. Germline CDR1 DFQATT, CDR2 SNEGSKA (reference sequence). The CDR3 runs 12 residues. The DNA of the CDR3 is TGCAGTGCTACCCCTAGTTTCTACGAGCAGTACTTC. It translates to CSATPSFYEQYF.

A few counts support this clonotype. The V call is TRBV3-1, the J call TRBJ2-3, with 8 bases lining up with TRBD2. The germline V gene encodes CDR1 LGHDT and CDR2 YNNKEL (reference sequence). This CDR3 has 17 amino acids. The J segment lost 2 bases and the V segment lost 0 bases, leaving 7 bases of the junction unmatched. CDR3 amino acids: CASSQEGAGELTDTQYF. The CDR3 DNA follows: TGTGCCAGCAGCCAAGAAGGAGCGGGGGAGCTCACAGATACGCAGTATTTT.

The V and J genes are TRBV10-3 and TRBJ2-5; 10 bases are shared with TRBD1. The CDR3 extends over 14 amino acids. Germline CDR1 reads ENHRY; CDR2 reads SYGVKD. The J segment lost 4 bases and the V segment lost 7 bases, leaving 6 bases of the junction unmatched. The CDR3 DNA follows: TGTGCCATCAATAGACAGGGGGCAGGAGAGACCCAGTACTTC. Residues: CAINRQGAGETQYF.

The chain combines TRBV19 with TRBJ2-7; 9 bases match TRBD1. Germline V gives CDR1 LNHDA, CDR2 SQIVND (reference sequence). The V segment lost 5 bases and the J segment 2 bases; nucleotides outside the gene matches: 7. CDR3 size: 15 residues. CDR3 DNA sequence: TGTGCCAGTAGTGCCCGCGGGACAGGGCCCTACGAGCAGTACTTC. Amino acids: CASSARGTGPYEQYF.

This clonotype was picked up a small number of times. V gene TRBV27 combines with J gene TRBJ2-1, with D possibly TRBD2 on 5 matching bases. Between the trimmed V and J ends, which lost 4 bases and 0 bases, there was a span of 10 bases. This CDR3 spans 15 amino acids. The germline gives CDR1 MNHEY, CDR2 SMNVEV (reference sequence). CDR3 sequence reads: CASSSSWISYNEQFF. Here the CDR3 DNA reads TGTGCCAGCAGTTCTAGCTGGATCTCCTACAATGAGCAGTTCTTC.

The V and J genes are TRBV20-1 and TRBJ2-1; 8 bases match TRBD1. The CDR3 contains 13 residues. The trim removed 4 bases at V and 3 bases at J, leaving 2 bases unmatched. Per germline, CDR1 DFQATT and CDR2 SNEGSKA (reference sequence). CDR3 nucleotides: TGCAGTGCTACAGACAGGGGCTACAATGAGCAGTTCTTC. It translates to CSATDRGYNEQFF.

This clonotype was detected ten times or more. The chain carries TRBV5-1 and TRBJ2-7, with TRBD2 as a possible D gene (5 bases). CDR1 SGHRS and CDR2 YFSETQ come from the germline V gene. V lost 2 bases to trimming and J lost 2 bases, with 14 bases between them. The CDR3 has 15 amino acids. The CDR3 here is CASSFEGTVTYEQYF. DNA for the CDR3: TGCGCCAGCAGCTTTGAGGGTACGGTTACCTACGAGCAGTACTTC.

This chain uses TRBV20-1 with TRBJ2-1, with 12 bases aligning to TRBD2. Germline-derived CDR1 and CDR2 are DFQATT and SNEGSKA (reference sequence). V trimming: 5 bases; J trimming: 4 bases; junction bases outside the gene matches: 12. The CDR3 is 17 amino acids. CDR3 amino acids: CSALGASGGALYNEQFF. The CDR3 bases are TGCAGTGCTCTGGGGGCTAGCGGGGGGGCCTTGTACAATGAGCAGTTCTTC.

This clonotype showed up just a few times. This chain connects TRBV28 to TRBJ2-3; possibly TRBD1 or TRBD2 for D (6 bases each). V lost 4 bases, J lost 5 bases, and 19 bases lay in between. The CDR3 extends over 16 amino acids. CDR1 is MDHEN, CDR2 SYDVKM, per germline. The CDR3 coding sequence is TGTGCCAGCAGTTCCCCGACTAGGGGGGACGGAGATACGCAGTATTTT. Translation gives CASSSPTRGDGDTQYF.

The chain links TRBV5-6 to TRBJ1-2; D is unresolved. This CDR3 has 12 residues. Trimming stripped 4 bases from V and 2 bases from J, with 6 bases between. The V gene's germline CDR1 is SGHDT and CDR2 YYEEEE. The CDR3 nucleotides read TGTGCCAGCAGCGATGAAAACTATGGCTACACCTTC. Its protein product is CASSDENYGYTF.